Sequencing of this T cell receptor (beta chain) was carried out in a study of radiotherapy plus CTLA-4 blockade in lung cancer. The overall study: Among patients, over 15% showed objective responses, and 30% to 35% had disease control.

Germline values: CDR1 SGHTA, CDR2 FQGNSA. The CDR3 contains 15 residues. V gave up 7 bases and J gave up 9 bases, with 21 bases separating them. Focal radiation and CTLA-4 blockade (ipilimumab) were tested in chemo-refractory metastatic non-small-cell lung cancer patients. This table comes from immunoSEQ multiplex PCR, and its TCRdb copy is limited to in-frame clones, with some not included. The repertoire has roughly 66,000 clones, approximately 80% of them found once; the top ten carry about 4%. V gene TRBV7-2 combines with J gene TRBJ2-2; D possibly corresponds to TRBD1 (6 bases). Sample: peripheral blood, taken from a patient treated with radiotherapy plus ipilimumab. The receptor comes from a human donor with non-small cell lung cancer who had a partial response to radiotherapy plus ipilimumab. DNA of the CDR3: TGTGCCAGCACCGCAGGGGTCCCGGGGTCCCGGGAGCTGTTTTTT. It yields the protein CASTAGVPGSRELFF.